Sequencing of this T cell receptor (beta chain) was carried out in a study of beta chain features in type 1 diabetes (dated by TCRdb to the late 2010s). Some background on the complete study: Mean age, gender distribution, total cell number and subset yield did not differ between patients and healthy donors. A total of roughly 98,000,000 sorted cells were examined across all samples, and RNA yield correlated strongly with the number of cells per subset. In the study, recently diagnosed type 1 diabetes patients and matched healthy donors were compared on the TCRB repertoires of their sorted circulating CD4+ T cell subsets. Whereas all 30 or so donors provided naive and central memory subsets, regulatory and stem cell-like memory subsets were isolated from just 8 patients and roughly 8 healthy donors. Here is what the overall study found, with its caveats: Because cDNA was sequenced instead of genomic DNA, highly expressing activated cells could be over-represented, though the groups showed no difference in activation or CD3 levels. Type 1 diabetes patients showed a moderate but significant shortening of TCRB CDR3 length in all four CD4+ subsets. Shorter templates might be favored by PCR, yet because patient and control samples were amplified and corrected together, any such skew would affect both groups equally. Naive, central memory and regulatory TCRB repertoires appeared to be more similar among patients than among healthy donors. At VDJ recombination sites, patients with type 1 diabetes made fewer insertions and deleted more nucleotides, a pattern implying thymic rearrangement abnormalities. HLA sub-analyses involved small numbers of individuals, so any influence of HLA type on TCRB rearrangement remained unresolved.

Each donor gave one peripheral blood draw, approximately 100 mL on average, collected into heparinised tubes. Using a panel that included CD45RO, CCR7, CD25, CD127, CD95 and CD27, naive, central memory, regulatory and stem cell-like memory CD4+ T cells were sorted on a BD FACSAria II. Every sorted population had a purity above 98%. Right away, PBMCs were isolated by Lymphoprep density gradient centrifugation and were stained directly, with no culture step. To minimize batch effects, samples were stained and sorted in pairs, one healthy donor with one patient per experiment. V was cut back by 2 bases and J by 9 bases, leaving a gap of 17 bases between them. For CDR1 and CDR2, the germline V gene lists SGHTA and FQGNSA. Counted from cysteine to phenylalanine, this CDR3 has 15 amino acids. The retained sequence is limited to the CDR3, 45 bases, with the frame set at the first base. The entire amount of isolated RNA was reverse transcribed using the High Capacity cDNA Reverse Transcription Kit, so the sequenced TCRB transcripts were expressed ones. Deep immunoSEQ sequencing was applied to naive, central memory and regulatory T cell samples, giving an average of about 3.4 million total reads per sample. Sorted cells were lysed in RLT buffer and RNA was extracted with DNase-treated RNeasy Micro or Mini kits, depending on cell number. Each cell subset was processed on its own to prevent cross-contamination, while patient and healthy donor samples were processed together. The immunoSEQ multiplex PCR was used to amplify TCRB sequences from cDNA, generating 87-bp fragments that spanned the CDR3 region. Sequencing of the amplicons was performed on the Illumina HiSeq platform. The authors processed their data as follows. Synthetic template baselines were used to correct PCR bias computationally, reads within Hamming distance 2 were collapsed, and singletons that could not be merged were discarded. By aligning reads against IMGT, V, D and J genes, CDR3 length, and insertions or deletions at six rearrangement sites were assigned. Within each subset, clonotype counts were normalized to the number of sorted cells before true diversity and Gini coefficients were calculated with the tcR R package. The overlap coefficient, calculated on TCRB nucleotide sequences, was used to measure repertoire sharing. Out-of-frame TCRB sequences from naive cells were analyzed as a proxy for the pre-selection repertoire. TCRdb re-hosts the immuneACCESS table, in-frame sequences only. Its copies lack some clones; in the studies checked, an unresolved V gene accounts for under half of them, and the cause for the rest is not known. That table supplies the V and J calls and clone size; D and trimming were determined from the DNA. This sample lists some 640,000 clones; around 15% were detected once. Of the sample, just under 0.04% falls within the top ten clones.

In this sample, this clone turned up a few times. Its binding antigen is unknown. Base qualities are missing; no much larger clone stands one base away. The V and J segments used are TRBV7-2 and TRBJ2-1; the D gene could be either TRBD1 or TRBD2, each agreeing at 5 bases. The sequencing input was naive CD4+ T cells from blood. Read against the paper, the sample's cell subset or site label means: true naive CD4+ T cells. The receptor was isolated from a man younger than 35 with type 1 diabetes. The DNA sequence is given as TGTGCCAGCAGCTTAATGGGACGCCCATTTGGTGAGCAGTTCTTC. This codes for CASSLMGRPFGEQFF.